The 15 T cell receptor beta chains listed next were all sequenced from one sample in a study of CD8 T cells in ankylosing spondylitis. TCRdb processed the 5' RACE reads anew with MiXCR; each CDR3 protein has one entry. Of about 170,000 distinct CDR3 sequences listed, about 16% are singletons. The sequenced sample was blood, either unsorted or a sorted T cell fraction (not recorded which). The origin of the receptors is a male donor with ankylosing spondylitis or in good health (not recorded which).

This rearrangement joins TRBV9 to TRBJ2-2; TRBD2 matches 8 bases. The germline CDR1 and CDR2 sequences are SGDLS and YYNGEE. V trimming: 1 base; J trimming: 7 bases; junction bases outside the gene matches: 9. CDR3 length: 16 residues. The CDR3 DNA is TGTGCCAGCAGCGTAACCGGGAGGGCGGTTGGCGGGGAGCTGTTTTTT. It yields the protein CASSVTGRAVGGELFF.

This clonotype appeared many times. This chain uses TRBV28 with TRBJ2-5; D ambiguous. Trimming left V 1 base short and J 7 bases short, with 7 bases between. Germline CDR1 is MDHEN and CDR2 is SYDVKM. The CDR3 is made up of 12 amino acids. The CDR3 DNA is TGTGCCAGCAGTTTATCTGTACGGACCCAGTACTTC. Encoded protein: CASSLSVRTQYF.

This clonotype was recorded at least ten times. The chain combines TRBV20-1 with TRBJ1-2, with 7 bases lining up with TRBD1. The CDR3 covers 12 residues. The J segment lost 3 bases and the V segment lost 3 bases, leaving 1 base of the junction unmatched. Germline values: CDR1 DFQATT, CDR2 SNEGSKA (reference sequence). The CDR3 here is CSASRGDYGYTF. CDR3 nucleotides: TGCAGTGCTAGCAGGGGGGACTATGGCTACACCTTC.

This clonotype was seen many times. This chain connects TRBV12-3 or TRBV12-4 to TRBJ2-7; 13 bases map to TRBD2. The CDR3 is 15 amino acids. J lost 5 bases, V lost 6 bases, and 7 bases had no gene match. This chain's CDR3 is CASSLGLAGINEQYF. CDR3 DNA sequence: TGTGCCAGCAGCCTGGGACTAGCGGGAATCAACGAGCAGTACTTC.

This clonotype was observed at least ten times. The chain links TRBV20-1 to TRBJ1-4; 8 positions match TRBD1. The CDR3 is made up of 15 amino acids. Germline CDR1 DFQATT, CDR2 SNEGSKA (reference sequence). After removal of 1 base from V and 5 bases from J, the junction contained 6 bases not matched to a gene. The CDR3 DNA is TGCAGTGCTAGAGGCGCAGGGGGCCCAAATGAAAAACTGTTTTTT. Its translation: CSARGAGGPNEKLFF.

This clonotype appeared many times. The CDR3 DNA follows: TGCAGCGTTCGGACCAGGTTAGCCAAAAACATTCAGTACTTC. Translated, it gives CSVRTRLAKNIQYF. The V and J genes are TRBV29-1 and TRBJ2-4; D gene ambiguous. Germline CDR1 is SQVTM and CDR2 is ANQGSEA. Trimming removed 5 bases from V and 0 bases from J, with 11 bases in between. This CDR3 has 14 amino acids. The full variable domain, its missing parts supplied by reference TRBV29-1 and TRBJ2-4, is SAVISQKPSRDICQRGTSLTIQCQVDSQVTMMFWYRQQPGQSLTLIATANQGSEATYESGFVIDKFPISRPNLTFSTLTVSNMSPEDSSIYLCSVRTRLAKNIQYFGAGTRLSVL.

The rearrangement links TRBV5-1 to TRBJ1-4; no definite D call. Germline lookup yields CDR1 SGHRS and CDR2 YFSETQ. Deletions cut 4 bases from V and 0 bases from J, with 7 bases between. The CDR3 loop spans 14 amino acids. CDR3 sequence: CASSEWATNEKLFF. CDR3 nucleotide sequence: TGCGCCAGCAGCGAGTGGGCAACTAATGAAAAACTGTTTTTT.

This clonotype was found many times. The J gene is TRBJ2-1, the V gene TRBV7-3; D unclear. CDR1 SGHTA and CDR2 FQGTGA come from the germline V gene. Trimming shortened V by 8 bases and J by 7 bases, and 18 bases separated the two germline ends. This CDR3 is built from 14 residues. CDR3 DNA: TGTGCCAGCTCAGCGACCTCCGACGTAAATGAGCAGTTCTTC. Translating gives CASSATSDVNEQFF.

This clonotype was seen many times. J is TRBJ2-1 and V is TRBV5-1; 12 nucleotides align to TRBD2. V dropped 0 bases and J dropped 7; count of bases not matched to a gene: 8. CDR3 size: 17 residues. Germline CDR1 reads SGHRS; CDR2 reads YFSETQ. The CDR3 DNA is TGCGCCAGCAGCTTGGCTCTAGCGGGAGGGCCGGGGAATGAGCAGTTCTTC. Its protein is CASSLALAGGPGNEQFF.

This clonotype occurred a few times. V gene TRBV20-1 combines with J gene TRBJ2-5; a weak D match, TRBD2 (5 bases). Germline CDR1 and CDR2: DFQATT and SNEGSKA (reference sequence). The CDR3 contains 13 residues. V was trimmed by 5 bases and J by 0 bases, leaving 10 bases between them. CDR3 DNA sequence: TGCAGTGCTGTGTCTAGCAACCAAGAGACCCAGTACTTC. Encoded protein: CSAVSSNQETQYF.

In its sample, this clonotype was seen many times. The V call is TRBV5-1, the J call TRBJ2-1; 9 positions agree with TRBD2. The CDR3 totals 16 residues. Trimming at V came to 5 bases and at J to 4 bases, leaving 10 bases not matched to a gene. Germline V gene lookup returns CDR1 SGHRS and CDR2 YFSETQ. The CDR3 sequence is CASRDSGSRSYNEQFF. DNA of the CDR3: TGCGCCAGCAGAGATAGCGGGAGTCGGTCTTACAATGAGCAGTTCTTC.

This clonotype showed up many times. V usage is TRBV5-1 and J usage is TRBJ1-6; TRBD1 matches 8 bases. Trimming at V came to 2 bases and at J to 7 bases, leaving 8 bases not matched to a gene. The CDR3 covers 16 residues. Germline V lookup: CDR1 SGHRS, CDR2 YFSETQ. The CDR3 DNA follows: TGCGCCAGCAGCTTCGCAGGGGGCTACCCAAATTCACCCCTCCACTTT. The encoded protein is CASSFAGGYPNSPLHF.

This clonotype has ten or more counts. The genes are TRBV12-3 or TRBV12-4 and TRBJ2-1; D remains unclear. Trimming removed 6 bases from V and 7 bases from J, with 10 bases in between. The CDR3 has 12 amino acids. The CDR3 is CASSQTWNEQFF. The CDR3 DNA reads TGTGCCAGCAGCCAGACCTGGAATGAGCAGTTCTTC.

This clonotype was counted a few times. The J gene is TRBJ2-7, the V gene TRBV24-1; 7 nucleotides line up with TRBD2. V shed 2 bases and J 0 bases; nucleotides not matched to a gene: 3. Germline CDR1 reads KGHDR; CDR2 reads SFDVKD. The CDR3 is 15 amino acids. CDR3 sequence reads: CATSDSGDYSYEQYF. The CDR3 DNA sequence: TGTGCCACCAGTGATTCGGGGGACTACTCCTACGAGCAGTACTTC.

In this sample, this clonotype turned up many times. The chain combines TRBV12-3 or TRBV12-4 with TRBJ2-7; D remains ambiguous. The CDR3 has 11 amino acids. The V end lost 6 bases, the J end lost 6 bases, and 9 bases lay between the germline ends. The CDR3 protein is CASSSLAEQYF. DNA of the CDR3: TGTGCCAGCAGCTCCCTTGCCGAGCAGTACTTC.